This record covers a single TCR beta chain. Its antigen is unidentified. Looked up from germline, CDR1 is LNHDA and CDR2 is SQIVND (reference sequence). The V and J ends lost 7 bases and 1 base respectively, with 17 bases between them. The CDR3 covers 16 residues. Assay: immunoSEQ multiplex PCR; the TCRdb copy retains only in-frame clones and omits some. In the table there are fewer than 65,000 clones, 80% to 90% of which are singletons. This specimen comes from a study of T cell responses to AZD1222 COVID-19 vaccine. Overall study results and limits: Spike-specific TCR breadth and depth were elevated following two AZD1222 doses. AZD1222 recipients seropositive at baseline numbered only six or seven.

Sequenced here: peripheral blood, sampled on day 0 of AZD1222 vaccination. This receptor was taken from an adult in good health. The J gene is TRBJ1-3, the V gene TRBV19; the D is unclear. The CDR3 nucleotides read TGTGCCAGTATTTCTCTCACCTCCGGGTCTGGAAACACCATATATTTT. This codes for CASISLTSGSGNTIYF.